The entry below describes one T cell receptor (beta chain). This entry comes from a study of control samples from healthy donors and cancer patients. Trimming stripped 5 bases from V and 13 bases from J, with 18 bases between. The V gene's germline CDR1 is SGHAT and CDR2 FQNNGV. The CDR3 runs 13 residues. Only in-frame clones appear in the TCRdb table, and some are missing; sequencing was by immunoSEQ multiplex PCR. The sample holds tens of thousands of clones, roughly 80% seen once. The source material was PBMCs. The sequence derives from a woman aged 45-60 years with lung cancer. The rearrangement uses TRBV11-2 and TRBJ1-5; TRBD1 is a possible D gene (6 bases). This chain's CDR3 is CASSQDGWTDQHF. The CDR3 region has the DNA TGTGCCAGCAGCCAAGATGGATGGACAGATCAGCATTTT.